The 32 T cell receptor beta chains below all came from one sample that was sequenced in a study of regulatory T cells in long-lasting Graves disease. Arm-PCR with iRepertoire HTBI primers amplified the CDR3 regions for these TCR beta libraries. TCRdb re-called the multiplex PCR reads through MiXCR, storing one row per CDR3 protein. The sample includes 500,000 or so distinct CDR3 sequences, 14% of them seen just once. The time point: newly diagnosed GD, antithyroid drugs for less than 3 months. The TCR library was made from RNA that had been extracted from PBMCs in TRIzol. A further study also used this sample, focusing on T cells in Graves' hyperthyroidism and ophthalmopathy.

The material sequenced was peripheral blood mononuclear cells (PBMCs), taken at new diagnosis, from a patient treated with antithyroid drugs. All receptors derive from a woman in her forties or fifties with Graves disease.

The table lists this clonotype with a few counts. The DNA for the CDR3 is TGTGCCAGCAGCGTAGGTGGGAGCGGTCCGAACACCGGGGAGCTGTTTTTT. It yields the protein CASSVGGSGPNTGELFF. This chain links TRBV9 with TRBJ2-2, with D possibly matching TRBD2 (5 bases). Germline CDR1 is SGDLS and CDR2 is YYNGEE. CDR3 length: 17 amino acids. The germline V and J ends were trimmed by 0 bases and 0 bases, with 12 bases remaining between them.

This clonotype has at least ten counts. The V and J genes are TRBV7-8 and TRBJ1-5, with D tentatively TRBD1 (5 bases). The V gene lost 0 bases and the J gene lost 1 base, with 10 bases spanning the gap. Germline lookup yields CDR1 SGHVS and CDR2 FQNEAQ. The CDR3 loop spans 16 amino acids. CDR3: CASSLAGGGSNQPQHF. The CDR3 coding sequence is TGTGCCAGCAGCTTAGCGGGGGGGGGGAGCAATCAGCCCCAGCATTTT.

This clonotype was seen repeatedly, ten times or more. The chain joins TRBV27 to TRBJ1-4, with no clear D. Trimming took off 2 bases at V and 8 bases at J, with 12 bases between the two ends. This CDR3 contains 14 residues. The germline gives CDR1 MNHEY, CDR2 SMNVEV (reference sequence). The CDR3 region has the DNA TGTGCCAGCAGTTTAACCCGCCTCGGAGAAAAACTGTTTTTT. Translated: CASSLTRLGEKLFF.

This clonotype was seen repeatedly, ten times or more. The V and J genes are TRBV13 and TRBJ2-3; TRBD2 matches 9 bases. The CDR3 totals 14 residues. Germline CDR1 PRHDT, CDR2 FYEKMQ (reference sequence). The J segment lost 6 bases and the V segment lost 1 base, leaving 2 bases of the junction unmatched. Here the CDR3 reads CASSLVGTSDTQYF. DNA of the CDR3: TGTGCCAGCAGCTTAGTTGGGACTAGCGATACGCAGTATTTT. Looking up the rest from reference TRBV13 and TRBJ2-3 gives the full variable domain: AAGVIQSPRHLIKEKRETATLKCYPIPRHDTVYWYQQGPGQDPQFLISFYEKMQSDKGSIPDRFSAQQFSDYHSELNMSSLELGDSALYFCASSLVGTSDTQYFGPGTRLTVL.

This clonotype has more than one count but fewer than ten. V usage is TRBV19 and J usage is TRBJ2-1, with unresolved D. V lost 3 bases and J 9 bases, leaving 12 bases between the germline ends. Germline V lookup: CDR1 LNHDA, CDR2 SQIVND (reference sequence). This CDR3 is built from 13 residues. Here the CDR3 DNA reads TGTGCCAGTAGTATTTCCCTAAATGGTGAGCAGTTCTTC. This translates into CASSISLNGEQFF.

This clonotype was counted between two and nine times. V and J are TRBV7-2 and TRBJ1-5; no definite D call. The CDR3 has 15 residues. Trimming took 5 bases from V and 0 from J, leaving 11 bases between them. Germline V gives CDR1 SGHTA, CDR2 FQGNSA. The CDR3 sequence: CASSPEPHSNQPQHF. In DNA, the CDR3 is TGTGCCAGCAGCCCCGAGCCCCATAGCAATCAGCCCCAGCATTTT.

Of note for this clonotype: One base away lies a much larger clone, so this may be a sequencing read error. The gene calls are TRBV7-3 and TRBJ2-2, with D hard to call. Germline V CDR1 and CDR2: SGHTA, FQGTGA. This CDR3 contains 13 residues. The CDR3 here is CASSLDGGVELLF. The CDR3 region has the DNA TGTGCCAGCAGCTTAGACGGCGGTGTGGAGCTGCTTTTT.

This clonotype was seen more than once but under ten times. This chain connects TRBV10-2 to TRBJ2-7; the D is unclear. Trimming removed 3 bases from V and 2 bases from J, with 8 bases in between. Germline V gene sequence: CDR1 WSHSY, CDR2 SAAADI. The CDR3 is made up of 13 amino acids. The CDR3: CASSDKEPYEQYF. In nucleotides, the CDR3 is TGCGCCAGCAGTGATAAAGAACCCTACGAGCAGTACTTC.

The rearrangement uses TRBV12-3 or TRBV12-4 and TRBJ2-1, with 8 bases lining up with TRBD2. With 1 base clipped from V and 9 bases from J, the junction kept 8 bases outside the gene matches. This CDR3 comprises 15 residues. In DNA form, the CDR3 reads TGTGCCAGCAGTTTAGGGACTAGCTTGCTCAGTGAGCAGTTCTTC. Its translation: CASSLGTSLLSEQFF.

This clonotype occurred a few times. The CDR3 nucleotides are TGTGCCATCAGTGTGGGACAGGTCACCGGGGAGCTGTTTTTT. This encodes CAISVGQVTGELFF. The chain carries TRBV10-3 and TRBJ2-2; 8 bases match TRBD1. CDR3 length: 14 residues. Germline lookup yields CDR1 ENHRY and CDR2 SYGVKD. Trimming removed 4 bases from V and 4 bases from J; junction bases left unmatched: 2.

The CDR3: CAEIRPCPAVPLGQKAFF. The CDR3 nucleotides are TGTGCCGAAATCAGGCCGTGCCCGGCAGTACCGTTGGGCCAGAAAGCTTTCTTT. The chain employs TRBV7-3 and TRBJ1-1; D uncertain. V was cut by 11 bases and J by 9 bases, with 37 bases left in between. Germline V gene lookup returns CDR1 SGHTA and CDR2 FQGTGA. This CDR3 is built from 18 residues. The full variable domain, its missing parts supplied by reference TRBV7-3 and TRBJ1-1, is GAGVSQTPSNKVTEKGKYVELRCDPISGHTALYWYRQSLGQGPEFLIYFQGTGAADDSGLPNDRFFAVRPEGSVSTLKIQRTERGDSAVYLCAEIRPCPAVPLGQKAFFGQGTRLTVV.

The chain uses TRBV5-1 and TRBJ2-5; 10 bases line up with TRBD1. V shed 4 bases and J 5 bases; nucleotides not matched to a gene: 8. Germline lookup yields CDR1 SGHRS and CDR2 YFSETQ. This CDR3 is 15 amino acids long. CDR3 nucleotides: TGCGCCAGCAGCGGACGGACAGGGGGTCAGGAGACCCAGTACTTC. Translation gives CASSGRTGGQETQYF.

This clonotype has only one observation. In nucleotides, the CDR3 is TGCAGTGCTAGGTGGCTAGCGGGAGAGGGCGAGCAGTACTTC. It specifies CSARWLAGEGEQYF. The chain uses TRBV20-1 and TRBJ2-7; 10 bases agree with TRBD2. V lost 3 bases to trimming and J lost 6 bases; unmatched junction nucleotides: 8. From germline, CDR1 is DFQATT and CDR2 SNEGSKA (reference sequence). The CDR3 is made up of 14 amino acids.

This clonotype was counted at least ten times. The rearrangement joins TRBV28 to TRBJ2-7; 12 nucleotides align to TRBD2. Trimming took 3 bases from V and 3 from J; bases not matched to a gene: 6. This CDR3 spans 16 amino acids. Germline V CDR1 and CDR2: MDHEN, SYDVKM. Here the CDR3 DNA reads TGTGCCAGCAGTTTCACAAGGACTAGCGGGAACTACGAGCAGTACTTC. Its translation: CASSFTRTSGNYEQYF. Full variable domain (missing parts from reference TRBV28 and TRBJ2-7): DVKVTQSSRYLVKRTGEKVFLECVQDMDHENMFWYRQDPGLGLRLIYFSYDVKMKEKGDIPEGYSVSREKKERFSLILESASTNQTSMYLCASSFTRTSGNYEQYFGPGTRLTVT.

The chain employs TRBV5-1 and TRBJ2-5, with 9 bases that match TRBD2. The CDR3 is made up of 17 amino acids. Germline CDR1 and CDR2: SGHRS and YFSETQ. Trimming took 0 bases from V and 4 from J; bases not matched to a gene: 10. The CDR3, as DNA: TGCGCCAGCAGCTTGGGAGGCACTAGCGGGTTCGGAGAGACCCAGTACTTC. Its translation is CASSLGGTSGFGETQYF.

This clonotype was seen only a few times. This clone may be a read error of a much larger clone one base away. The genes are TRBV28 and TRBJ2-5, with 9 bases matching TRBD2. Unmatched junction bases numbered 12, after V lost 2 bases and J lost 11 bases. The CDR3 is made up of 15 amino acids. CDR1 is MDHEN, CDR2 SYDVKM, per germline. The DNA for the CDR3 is TGTGCCAGCAGTTTAAGGAGCGGGGGGCACAATGAGCAGTACTTC. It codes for CASSLRSGGHNEQYF. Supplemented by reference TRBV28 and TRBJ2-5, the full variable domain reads DVKVTQSSRYLVKRTGEKVFLECVQDMDHENMFWYRQDPGLGLRLIYFSYDVKMKEKGDIPEGYSVSREKKERFSLILESASTNQTSMYLCASSLRSGGHNEQYFGPGTRLLVL.

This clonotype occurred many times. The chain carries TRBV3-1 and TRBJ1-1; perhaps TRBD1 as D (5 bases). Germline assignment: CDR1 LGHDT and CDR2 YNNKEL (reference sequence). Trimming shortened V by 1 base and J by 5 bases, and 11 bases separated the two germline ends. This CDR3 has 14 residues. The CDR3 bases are TGTGCCAGCAGCCAAGGGGGCGCGAGGACTGAAGCTTTCTTT. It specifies CASSQGGARTEAFF.

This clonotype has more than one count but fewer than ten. The CDR3 here is CASSPSADVGSASYEQYF. DNA for the CDR3: TGTGCCAGCTCACCGTCCGCAGATGTAGGGAGTGCATCCTACGAGCAGTACTTC. V is TRBV18 and J is TRBJ2-7; D is possibly TRBD2 (5 bases). This CDR3 is built from 18 residues. Germline V gives CDR1 KGHSH, CDR2 LQKENI. V was trimmed by 3 bases and J by 1 base, leaving 22 bases between them.

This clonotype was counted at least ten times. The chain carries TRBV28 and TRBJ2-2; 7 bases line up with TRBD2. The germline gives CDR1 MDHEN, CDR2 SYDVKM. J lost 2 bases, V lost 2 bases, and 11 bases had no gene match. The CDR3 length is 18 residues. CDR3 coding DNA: TGTGCCAGCAGTTTAGTCGGAGCGGGATCTCTTAACACCGGGGAGCTGTTTTTT. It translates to CASSLVGAGSLNTGELFF. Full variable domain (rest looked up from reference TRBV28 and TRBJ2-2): DVKVTQSSRYLVKRTGEKVFLECVQDMDHENMFWYRQDPGLGLRLIYFSYDVKMKEKGDIPEGYSVSREKKERFSLILESASTNQTSMYLCASSLVGAGSLNTGELFFGEGSRLTVL.

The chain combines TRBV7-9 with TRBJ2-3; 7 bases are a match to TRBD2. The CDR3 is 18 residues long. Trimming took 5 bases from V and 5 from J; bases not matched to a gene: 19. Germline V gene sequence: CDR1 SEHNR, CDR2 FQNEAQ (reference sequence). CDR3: CASSDVGHRAGAGDTQYF. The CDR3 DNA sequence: TGTGCCAGCAGCGACGTTGGGCATAGGGCGGGAGCGGGAGATACGCAGTATTTT.

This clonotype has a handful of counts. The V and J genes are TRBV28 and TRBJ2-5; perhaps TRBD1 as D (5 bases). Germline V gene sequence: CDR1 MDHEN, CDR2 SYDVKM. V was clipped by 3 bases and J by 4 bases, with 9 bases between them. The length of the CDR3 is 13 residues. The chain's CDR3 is CASSFSGRETQYF. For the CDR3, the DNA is TGTGCCAGCAGTTTTTCAGGGCGAGAGACCCAGTACTTC.

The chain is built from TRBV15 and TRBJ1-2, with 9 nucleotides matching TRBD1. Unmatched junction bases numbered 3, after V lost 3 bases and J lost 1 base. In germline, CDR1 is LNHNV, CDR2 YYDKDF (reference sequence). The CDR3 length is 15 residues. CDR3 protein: CATSRGQGGNYGYTF. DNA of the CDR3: TGTGCCACCAGCAGGGGACAGGGTGGTAACTATGGCTACACCTTC.

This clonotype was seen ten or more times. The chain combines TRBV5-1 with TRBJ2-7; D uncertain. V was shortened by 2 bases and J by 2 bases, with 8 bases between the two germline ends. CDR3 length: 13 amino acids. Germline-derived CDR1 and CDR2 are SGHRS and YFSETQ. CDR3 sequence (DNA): TGCGCCAGCAGCTTAGACATAGCCTACGAGCAGTACTTC. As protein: CASSLDIAYEQYF.

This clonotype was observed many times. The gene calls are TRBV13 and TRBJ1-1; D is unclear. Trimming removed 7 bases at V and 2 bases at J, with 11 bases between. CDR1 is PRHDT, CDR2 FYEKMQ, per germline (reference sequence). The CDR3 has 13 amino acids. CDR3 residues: CASMGWGNTEAFF. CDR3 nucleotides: TGTGCCAGCATGGGTTGGGGAAACACTGAAGCTTTCTTT.

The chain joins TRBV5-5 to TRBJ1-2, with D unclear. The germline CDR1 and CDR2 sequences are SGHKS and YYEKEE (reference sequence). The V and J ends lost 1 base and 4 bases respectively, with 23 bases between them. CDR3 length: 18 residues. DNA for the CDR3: TGTGCCAGCAGCTTGCGAGCGACGGAGAACTGGACTGGCTATGGCTACACCTTC. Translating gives CASSLRATENWTGYGYTF. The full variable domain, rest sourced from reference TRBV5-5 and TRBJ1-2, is DAGVTQSPTHLIKTRGQQVTLRCSPISGHKSVSWYQQVLGQGPQFIFQYYEKEERGRGNFPDRFSARQFPNYSSELNVNALLLGDSALYLCASSLRATENWTGYGYTFGSGTRLTVV.

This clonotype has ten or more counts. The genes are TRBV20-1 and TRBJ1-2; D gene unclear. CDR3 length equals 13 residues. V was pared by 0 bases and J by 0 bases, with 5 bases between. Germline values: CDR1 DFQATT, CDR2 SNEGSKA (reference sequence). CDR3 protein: CSARDRPNYGYTF. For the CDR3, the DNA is TGCAGTGCTAGAGATCGTCCTAACTATGGCTACACCTTC.

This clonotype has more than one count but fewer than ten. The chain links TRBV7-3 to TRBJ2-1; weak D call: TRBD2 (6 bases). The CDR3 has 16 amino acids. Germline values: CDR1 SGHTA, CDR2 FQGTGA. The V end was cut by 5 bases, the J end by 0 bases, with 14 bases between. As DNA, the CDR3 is TGTGCCAGCAGCCTGAATAGCGGTAGCTCCTACAATGAGCAGTTCTTC. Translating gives CASSLNSGSSYNEQFF.

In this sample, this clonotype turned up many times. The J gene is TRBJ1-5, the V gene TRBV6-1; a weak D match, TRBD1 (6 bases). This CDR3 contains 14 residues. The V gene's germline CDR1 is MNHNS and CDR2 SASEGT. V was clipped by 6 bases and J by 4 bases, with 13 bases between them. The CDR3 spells CASSPKGQNQPQHF. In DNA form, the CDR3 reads TGTGCCAGCAGCCCGAAGGGACAAAATCAGCCCCAGCATTTT.

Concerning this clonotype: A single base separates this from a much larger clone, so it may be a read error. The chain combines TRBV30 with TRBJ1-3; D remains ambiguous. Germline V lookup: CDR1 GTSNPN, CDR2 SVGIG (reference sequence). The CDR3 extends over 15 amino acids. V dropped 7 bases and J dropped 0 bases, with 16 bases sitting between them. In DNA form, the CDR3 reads TGTGCCTTGAGAGTTCCAGGCCCCTCTGGAAACACCATATATTTT. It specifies CALRVPGPSGNTIYF.

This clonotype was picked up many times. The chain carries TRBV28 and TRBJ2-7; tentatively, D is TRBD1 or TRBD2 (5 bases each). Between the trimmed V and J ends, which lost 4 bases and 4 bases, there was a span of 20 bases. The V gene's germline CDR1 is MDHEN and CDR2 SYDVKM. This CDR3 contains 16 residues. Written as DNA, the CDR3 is TGTGCCAGCAGTTCAATGGGGCAGGGAGTGGGGTACGAGCAGTACTTC. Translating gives CASSSMGQGVGYEQYF. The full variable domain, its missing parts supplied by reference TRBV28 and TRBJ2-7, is DVKVTQSSRYLVKRTGEKVFLECVQDMDHENMFWYRQDPGLGLRLIYFSYDVKMKEKGDIPEGYSVSREKKERFSLILESASTNQTSMYLCASSSMGQGVGYEQYFGPGTRLTVT.

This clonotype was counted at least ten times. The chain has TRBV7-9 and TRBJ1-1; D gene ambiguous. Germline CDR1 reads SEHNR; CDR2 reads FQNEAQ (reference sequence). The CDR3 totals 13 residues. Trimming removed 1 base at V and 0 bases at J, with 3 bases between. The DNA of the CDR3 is TGTGCCAGCAGCTTAGGGATGAACACTGAAGCTTTCTTT. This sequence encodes CASSLGMNTEAFF.

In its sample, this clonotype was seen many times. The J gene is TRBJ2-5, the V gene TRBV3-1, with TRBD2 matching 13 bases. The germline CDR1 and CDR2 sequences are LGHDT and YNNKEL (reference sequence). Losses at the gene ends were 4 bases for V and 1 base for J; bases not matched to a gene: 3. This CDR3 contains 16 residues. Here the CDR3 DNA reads TGTGCCAGCAGCCCCAGGACTAGCGGGAGCCAAGAGACCCAGTACTTC. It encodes CASSPRTSGSQETQYF.